This T cell receptor (beta chain) was captured in a study of T-cell reconstitution after alpha-beta-depleted transplantation in children. This sample's TCRbeta library carried unique molecular identifier barcodes. TCRdb recomputed calls from the PCR reads with MiXCR, one row per CDR3 protein. In the table there are fewer than 200,000 distinct CDR3 sequences, roughly 6.8% of which are singletons. The CDR3 is made up of 13 amino acids. Trimming pared 3 bases from V and 3 bases from J, leaving 9 bases between. This clonotype was recorded at least ten times. The chain combines TRBV12-3 or TRBV12-4 with TRBJ2-7, with no clear D. This TCR was sampled from a human donor who donated a stem cell graft to a child with Wiskott-Aldrich syndrome. Sequences were derived from PBMCs from the stem cell graft donor, sampled from the stem cell graft. The CDR3 loop is CASSFRAYYEQYF. The CDR3 DNA sequence: TGTGCCAGCAGTTTTCGGGCCTACTACGAGCAGTACTTC.